This is a list of T cell receptor beta chains from one sample in a study of PD-L1 blockade in urothelial cancer. Only in-frame clones appear in the TCRdb table, and some are missing; sequencing was by immunoSEQ multiplex PCR. Of more than 60,000 clones in the sample, about 88% were seen once. Material: PBMCs, obtained around atezolizumab (anti-PD-L1) treatment. These receptors were taken from a man in his 60s with urothelial cancer. CDR3s include the opening cysteine and the closing phenylalanine or tryptophan. A D gene is named only where the DNA matches it firmly. Some rows have no size entry. The others give once, few or many, or a class for an expanded clone.

abundance: NA
j_gene: TRBJ2-7
v_gene: TRBV7-2
d_gene: TRBD1
CDR3nt: TGTGCCAGCAGCTTAGTCGTCGGGGACAGGGCCTACGAGCAGTACTTC
CDR3aa: CASSLVVGDRAYEQYF

abundance: NA
j_gene: TRBJ1-2
v_gene: TRBV30
d_gene: TRBD1
CDR3nt: TGTGCCTGGACCAGAAGGACAGGGGGCGACCTCTTTGGCTACACCTTC
CDR3aa: CAWTRRTGGDLFGYTF

abundance: NA
j_gene: TRBJ1-2
v_gene: TRBV6-5
d_gene: TRBD1
CDR3nt: TGTGCCACTCAGGACAGGGGGAAGAATGGCTACACCTTC
CDR3aa: CATQDRGKNGYTF

abundance: NA
j_gene: TRBJ2-3
v_gene: TRBV30
d_gene: TRBD2
CDR3nt: TGTGCCTGGAGTCAAGGACTAGCGGGAACCGGCACAGATACGCAGTATTTT
CDR3aa: CAWSQGLAGTGTDTQYF

abundance: NA
j_gene: TRBJ2-7
v_gene: TRBV11-2
d_gene: TRBD1
CDR3nt: TGTGCCAGCAGCCCCGACCGGGACAGAACCTACGAGCAGTACTTC
CDR3aa: CASSPDRDRTYEQYF

abundance: NA
j_gene: TRBJ2-7
v_gene: TRBV2
d_gene: NA
CDR3nt: TGTGCCAGCACCGAAAGGGGTGGAATCGAGCAGTACTTC
CDR3aa: CASTERGGIEQYF

abundance: NA
j_gene: TRBJ2-1
v_gene: TRBV28
d_gene: TRBD2
CDR3nt: TGTGCCAGCAGTCTTGCAGGAGCGGGAGGATTCAATGAGCAGTTCTTC
CDR3aa: CASSLAGAGGFNEQFF

abundance: NA
j_gene: TRBJ1-3
v_gene: TRBV15
d_gene: NA
CDR3nt: TGTGCCACCAGCAGAGACAGGTCTGGAAACACCATATATTTT
CDR3aa: CATSRDRSGNTIYF

abundance: NA
j_gene: TRBJ2-5
v_gene: TRBV18
d_gene: NA
CDR3nt: TGTGCCAGCTCACCAACGAAGCCAGAGACCCAGTACTTC
CDR3aa: CASSPTKPETQYF

abundance: once
j_gene: TRBJ1-2
v_gene: TRBV5-1
d_gene: NA
CDR3nt: TGCGCCAGCAGCTTGGGTACAGGGCTTAACTATGGCTACACCTTC
CDR3aa: CASSLGTGLNYGYTF

abundance: NA
j_gene: TRBJ2-3
v_gene: TRBV5-5
d_gene: NA
CDR3nt: TGTGCCAGCAGCTCACGCCCGACAATTAGCACAGATACGCAGTATTTT
CDR3aa: CASSSRPTISTDTQYF

abundance: NA
j_gene: TRBJ2-3
v_gene: TRBV18
d_gene: NA
CDR3nt: TGTGCCAGCTCACCATACGGTAACACAGATACGCAGTATTTT
CDR3aa: CASSPYGNTDTQYF

abundance: NA
j_gene: TRBJ2-1
v_gene: TRBV6-5
d_gene: TRBD2
CDR3nt: TGTGCCAGCAGTTCCGCCGGGCGGGGGTCCTACAATGAGCAGTTCTTC
CDR3aa: CASSSAGRGSYNEQFF

abundance: NA
j_gene: TRBJ1-1
v_gene: TRBV4-1
d_gene: TRBD1
CDR3nt: TGCGCCAGCAGCCAAGATCAGGGGGACACTGAAGCTTTCTTT
CDR3aa: CASSQDQGDTEAFF

abundance: NA
j_gene: TRBJ2-3
v_gene: TRBV2
d_gene: TRBD2
CDR3nt: TGTGCCAGCAGGGCTAGCGGGGTGGGCACAGATACGCAGTATTTT
CDR3aa: CASRASGVGTDTQYF

abundance: NA
j_gene: TRBJ1-1
v_gene: TRBV5-4
d_gene: NA
CDR3nt: TGTGCCAGCAGCCCCCAAGGAGGTCGAGCTTTCTTT
CDR3aa: CASSPQGGRAFF

abundance: NA
j_gene: TRBJ2-3
v_gene: TRBV5-1
d_gene: NA
CDR3nt: TGCGCCAGCAGGAAATCGGGAGTACCCGATACGCAGTATTTT
CDR3aa: CASRKSGVPDTQYF

abundance: once
j_gene: TRBJ2-5
v_gene: TRBV7-2
d_gene: NA
CDR3nt: TGTGCCAGCAGCTTAGTGCGGGGGACCCAGTACTTC
CDR3aa: CASSLVRGTQYF

abundance: NA
j_gene: TRBJ1-2
v_gene: TRBV7-2
d_gene: TRBD1
CDR3nt: TGTGCCAGCAGCTTAGCGGGACAGTTTTCAAGCTATGGCTACACCTTC
CDR3aa: CASSLAGQFSSYGYTF

abundance: once
j_gene: TRBJ2-1
v_gene: TRBV7-9
d_gene: NA
CDR3nt: TGTGCCAGCAGGCACCCAGGGGGGACCTACAATGAGCAGTTCTTC
CDR3aa: CASRHPGGTYNEQFF

abundance: NA
j_gene: TRBJ2-1
v_gene: TRBV14
d_gene: TRBD2
CDR3nt: TGTGCCAGCAGCGCTAACCACCGACTAGCGGTATACAATGAGCAGTTCTTC
CDR3aa: CASSANHRLAVYNEQFF

abundance: once
j_gene: TRBJ2-7
v_gene: TRBV7-6
d_gene: TRBD1
CDR3nt: TGTGCCAGCAGCTCCTCACGATTGACAGGGGGCAGATACGAGCAGTACTTC
CDR3aa: CASSSSRLTGGRYEQYF

abundance: few
j_gene: TRBJ1-1
v_gene: TRBV6-1
d_gene: NA
CDR3nt: TGTGCCAGCAGTGAATTGGGACGGGGGAGCACTGAAGCTTTCTTT
CDR3aa: CASSELGRGSTEAFF

abundance: NA
j_gene: TRBJ1-5
v_gene: TRBV2
d_gene: NA
CDR3nt: TGTGCCAGCACTCGGGACTCCCGGAGCAATCAGCCCCAGCATTTT
CDR3aa: CASTRDSRSNQPQHF

abundance: NA
j_gene: TRBJ2-7
v_gene: TRBV5-1
d_gene: NA
CDR3nt: TGCGCCAGCAGCCCCGAAGGGGCGGGGAGTTCGTACGAGCAGTACTTC
CDR3aa: CASSPEGAGSSYEQYF

abundance: NA
j_gene: TRBJ1-4
v_gene: TRBV6-5
d_gene: TRBD1
CDR3nt: TGTGCCAGCACCGAGCAGGGGGGCACTAATGAAAAACTGTTTTTT
CDR3aa: CASTEQGGTNEKLFF

abundance: NA
j_gene: TRBJ1-2
v_gene: TRBV6-1
d_gene: TRBD1
CDR3nt: TGTGCCAGCAGTGGCCGGGACAGGGCTCTCGGCTACACCTTC
CDR3aa: CASSGRDRALGYTF

abundance: NA
j_gene: TRBJ1-2
v_gene: TRBV6-6
d_gene: TRBD1
CDR3nt: TGTGCCAGCAGTTACATTGAGGGGGCCACTTGGGGCTACACCTTC
CDR3aa: CASSYIEGATWGYTF

abundance: NA
j_gene: TRBJ2-7
v_gene: TRBV5-6
d_gene: NA
CDR3nt: TGTGCCAGCAGCTTGTTGCGAGGAGAGCAGTACTTC
CDR3aa: CASSLLRGEQYF

abundance: NA
j_gene: TRBJ1-3
v_gene: TRBV11-2
d_gene: NA
CDR3nt: TGTGCCAGCAGCTCCCCCTCGGGGACTGGAAACACCATATATTTT
CDR3aa: CASSSPSGTGNTIYF

abundance: once
j_gene: TRBJ2-3
v_gene: TRBV12-5
d_gene: NA
CDR3nt: TGTGCTAGCCGGGCAGGGCCTTGGGGAGATACGCAGTATTTT
CDR3aa: CASRAGPWGDTQYF

abundance: NA
j_gene: TRBJ1-1
v_gene: TRBV6-5
d_gene: TRBD1
CDR3nt: TGTGCCAGCAGTTGGACAGGGACCACTGAAGCTTTCTTT
CDR3aa: CASSWTGTTEAFF

abundance: NA
j_gene: TRBJ1-4
v_gene: TRBV30
d_gene: TRBD1
CDR3nt: TGTGCCTGGAGGCCGGGACAGAGCAATGAAAAACTGTTTTTT
CDR3aa: CAWRPGQSNEKLFF

abundance: few
j_gene: TRBJ1-5
v_gene: TRBV5-6
d_gene: NA
CDR3nt: TGTGCCAGCAGCTTGCGGAGAATCTCAAATCAGCCCCAGCATTTT
CDR3aa: CASSLRRISNQPQHF

abundance: NA
j_gene: TRBJ1-5
v_gene: TRBV6-1
d_gene: TRBD1
CDR3nt: TGTGCCAGCAGTCGGGACAGGGAACCGCCCCAGCATTTT
CDR3aa: CASSRDREPPQHF

abundance: NA
j_gene: TRBJ2-7
v_gene: TRBV7-8
d_gene: TRBD1
CDR3nt: TGTGCCAGCAGCTTGACAGGGACGTCCTACGAGCAGTACTTC
CDR3aa: CASSLTGTSYEQYF

abundance: NA
j_gene: TRBJ2-3
v_gene: TRBV30
d_gene: NA
CDR3nt: TGTGCCTGGGGGGGCCTCACAGATACGCAGTATTTT
CDR3aa: CAWGGLTDTQYF

abundance: NA
j_gene: TRBJ1-5
v_gene: TRBV5-1
d_gene: TRBD1
CDR3nt: TGCGCCAGCAGCCTGGAAGGGACAGGGACTCAGCCCCAGCATTTT
CDR3aa: CASSLEGTGTQPQHF

abundance: NA
j_gene: TRBJ1-2
v_gene: TRBV30
d_gene: TRBD1
CDR3nt: TGTGCCTGGAGACCGGACAGGACTAACTATGGCTACACCTTC
CDR3aa: CAWRPDRTNYGYTF

abundance: NA
j_gene: TRBJ1-2
v_gene: TRBV7-3
d_gene: TRBD1
CDR3nt: TGTGCCAGCAGCCCCGACAGGGACTATGGCTACACCTTC
CDR3aa: CASSPDRDYGYTF

abundance: NA
j_gene: TRBJ1-2
v_gene: TRBV6-1
d_gene: TRBD1
CDR3nt: TGTGCCAGCCGGACAGGGAACAAGAACTATGGCTACACCTTC
CDR3aa: CASRTGNKNYGYTF

abundance: NA
j_gene: TRBJ2-6
v_gene: TRBV19
d_gene: NA
CDR3nt: TGTGCCAGTAGTATGAACCCCAACAGAGCCAACTCTGGGGCCAACGTCCTGACTTTC
CDR3aa: CASSMNPNRANSGANVLTF

abundance: few
j_gene: TRBJ1-5
v_gene: TRBV19
d_gene: NA
CDR3nt: TGTGCCAGTAGTGAACAGGGTTTTGGCAATCAGCCCCAGCATTTT
CDR3aa: CASSEQGFGNQPQHF

abundance: NA
j_gene: TRBJ1-1
v_gene: TRBV19
d_gene: TRBD1
CDR3nt: TGTGCCAGTAGTATTCACAAACAGGGGGAGAACACTGAAGCTTTCTTT
CDR3aa: CASSIHKQGENTEAFF